The present entry profiles one TCR beta chain with its context. Its cognate antigen is unknown. The repertoire was sequenced with immunoSEQ multiplex PCR; TCRdb's copy has only in-frame clones and lacks some. The sample carries more than 250,000 clones, about nine tenths recorded once. The sample belongs to a study of cytomegalovirus exposure and HLA in healthy donors. The CDR3 runs 14 residues. Trimming removed 2 bases from V and 6 bases from J, with 12 bases in between. The germline gives CDR1 MNHEY, CDR2 SVGAGI. The donors were in the approximately 130-subject validation cohort, distinct from the roughly 600-subject first cohort. Study-wide results and limits: In vitro experiments confirmed that a few CMV-associated chains were specific for CMV antigens.

The V call is TRBV6-5, the J call TRBJ2-3; D might be TRBD1 (5 bases). The receptor was derived from a woman aged 25-40 years in good health and CMV-seronegative. The sample consisted of PBMCs. The CDR3 nucleotides are TGTGCCAGCAGTTACACAGGTGCCGCGGATACGCAGTATTTT. This sequence encodes CASSYTGAADTQYF.